The present T cell receptor beta chain was sequenced within a study of T cell repertoires in aging, cancer and after chemotherapy. TCR beta rearrangements were amplified from peripheral blood genomic DNA. A mixed TRB-A/B primer pool amplified rearranged TRB by multiplex touch-down PCR. In TCRdb, the multiplex PCR reads were re-called with MiXCR into one record per CDR3 protein. The sample includes 450 to 650 distinct CDR3 sequences, approximately 83% of them seen just once. This clonotype was found a few times. Looked up from germline, CDR1 is MRHNA and CDR2 is SNTAGT. CDR3 size: 11 residues. V was clipped by 9 bases and J by 5 bases, with 10 bases between them.

This clonotype was sampled from a human donor with a solid tumor. The chain is built from TRBV6-4 and TRBJ1-2; possible D gene TRBD1, 5 bases. The specimen sequenced was blood. This chain's CDR3 is CARGTAYGYTF. The DNA of the CDR3 is TGTGCCAGAGGGACGGCGTATGGCTACACCTTC.